This T cell receptor (beta chain) came from a study of identical twins. TCRdb analysed the 5' RACE reads with MiXCR anew, one entry per CDR3 protein. The sample has 200,000 to 250,000 distinct CDR3 sequences; less than 8% are singletons. This clonotype was recorded at least ten times. The CDR3 contains 14 residues. This same sample was also taken into another study, of yellow fever vaccine responses in identical twins.

Sequenced sample: memory (CD45RO+) T cells sorted from blood. The chain employs TRBV21-1 and TRBJ2-1; TRBD1 reflects the table's D call only, with no check against the DNA. TRBV21-1 counts as a pseudogene. This TCR was sampled from a woman under 30 in good health. DNA of the CDR3: TGTGCCAGCAGCATACTTACAGGTGACAATGAGCAGTTCTTC. Translation gives CASSILTGDNEQFF.